This T cell receptor (beta chain) appears in the sequencing data of a study of cytomegalovirus exposure and HLA in healthy donors. CDR3 length: 15 amino acids. The V segment lost 4 bases and the J segment 6 bases; nucleotides outside the gene matches: 5. Germline loops: CDR1 SGDLS, CDR2 YYNGEE. Profiled with immunoSEQ multiplex PCR; TCRdb holds only in-frame clones, not every one. The sample consists of about 130,000 clones, about 96% of them appearing once. The sequenced sample consisted of PBMCs. The receptor was isolated from a man between 18 and 29 years old in good health and CMV-seronegative. The J gene is TRBJ2-2, the V gene TRBV9, with 11 bases matching TRBD2. The CDR3 DNA follows: TGTGCCAGCAGCAAGGCTAGCGGGAGGTCCGGGGAGCTGTTTTTT. Protein sequence: CASSKASGRSGELFF.